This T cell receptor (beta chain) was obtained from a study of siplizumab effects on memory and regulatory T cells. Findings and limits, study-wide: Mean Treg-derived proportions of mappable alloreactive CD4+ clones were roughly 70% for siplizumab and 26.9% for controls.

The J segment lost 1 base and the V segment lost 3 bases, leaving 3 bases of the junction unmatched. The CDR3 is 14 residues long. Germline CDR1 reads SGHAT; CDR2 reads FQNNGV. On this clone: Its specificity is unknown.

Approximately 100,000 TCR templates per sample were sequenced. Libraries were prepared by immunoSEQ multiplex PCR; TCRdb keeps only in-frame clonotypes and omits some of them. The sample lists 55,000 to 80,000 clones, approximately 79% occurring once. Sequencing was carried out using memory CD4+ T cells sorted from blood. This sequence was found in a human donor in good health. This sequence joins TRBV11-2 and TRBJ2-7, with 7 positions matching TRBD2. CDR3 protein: CASSFERGSYEQYF. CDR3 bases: TGTGCCAGCAGCTTTGAGCGGGGATCCTACGAGCAGTACTTC.